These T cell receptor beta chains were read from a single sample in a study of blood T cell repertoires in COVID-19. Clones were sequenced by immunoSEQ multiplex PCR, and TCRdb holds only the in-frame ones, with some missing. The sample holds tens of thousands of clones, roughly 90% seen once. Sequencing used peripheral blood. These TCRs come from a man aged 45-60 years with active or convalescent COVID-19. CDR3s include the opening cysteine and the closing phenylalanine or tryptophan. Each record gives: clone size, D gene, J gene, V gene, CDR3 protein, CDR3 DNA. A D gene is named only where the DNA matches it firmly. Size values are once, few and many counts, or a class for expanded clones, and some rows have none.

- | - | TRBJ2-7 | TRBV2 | CASSVGRATYEQYF | TGTGCCAGCAGTGTCGGCAGGGCAACCTACGAGCAGTACTTC
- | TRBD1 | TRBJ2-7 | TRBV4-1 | CASSQTTGGTSYEQYF | TGCGCCAGCAGCCAAACCACAGGGGGGACCTCCTACGAGCAGTACTTC
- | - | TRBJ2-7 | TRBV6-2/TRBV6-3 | CASSQGGEQYF | TGTGCCAGCAGCCAGGGGGGGGAGCAGTACTTC
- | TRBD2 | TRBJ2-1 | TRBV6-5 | CASRGLASNEQFF | TGTGCCAGCAGGGGACTAGCGAGCAATGAGCAGTTCTTC
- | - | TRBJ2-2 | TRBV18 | CASSPPGANTGELFF | TGTGCCAGCTCACCGCCGGGGGCGAACACCGGGGAGCTGTTTTTT
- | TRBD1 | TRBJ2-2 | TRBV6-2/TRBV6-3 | CASTPQGWGLNTGELFF | TGTGCCAGCACCCCACAGGGGTGGGGGTTAAACACCGGGGAGCTGTTTTTT
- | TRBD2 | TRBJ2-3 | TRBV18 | CASSPGTSGFTDTQYF | TGTGCCAGCTCACCAGGGACTAGCGGGTTCACAGATACGCAGTATTTT
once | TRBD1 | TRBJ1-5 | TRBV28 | CASYRDRGLYSNQPQHF | TGTGCCAGCTACCGGGACAGGGGGCTTTATAGCAATCAGCCCCAGCATTTT
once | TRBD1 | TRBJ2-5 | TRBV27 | CASGSLTGTGGRETQYF | TGTGCCAGTGGGTCTTTAACCGGGACAGGGGGCCGAGAGACCCAGTACTTC
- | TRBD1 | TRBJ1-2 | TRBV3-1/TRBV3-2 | CASSLGQGLGGYTF | TGTGCCAGCAGCCTCGGACAGGGCTTGGGGGGCTACACCTTC
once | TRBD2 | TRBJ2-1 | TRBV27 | CASSLSGLAGGPSSYNEQFF | TGTGCCAGCAGTTTATCGGGCCTAGCGGGAGGGCCGAGCTCCTACAATGAGCAGTTCTTC
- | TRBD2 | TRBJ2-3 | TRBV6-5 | CASSWTSGSSDTQYF | TGTGCCAGCAGTTGGACTAGCGGGAGTTCAGATACGCAGTATTTT
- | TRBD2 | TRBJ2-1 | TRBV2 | CASRPGLAGSVQFF | TGTGCCAGCAGGCCGGGACTAGCGGGATCCGTGCAGTTCTTC
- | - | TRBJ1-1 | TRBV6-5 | CASGRERNTEAFF | TGTGCCAGCGGGCGGGAAAGGAACACTGAAGCTTTCTTT
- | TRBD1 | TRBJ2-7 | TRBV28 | CASSWQGADEQYF | TGTGCCAGCAGTTGGCAGGGGGCCGACGAGCAGTACTTC
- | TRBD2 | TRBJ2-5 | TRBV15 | CATSRAMGEGQETQYF | TGTGCCACCAGCAGAGCTATGGGGGAGGGCCAAGAGACCCAGTACTTC
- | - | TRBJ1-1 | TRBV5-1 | CASSLYGPNTEAFF | TGCGCCAGCAGCTTGTATGGGCCGAACACTGAAGCTTTCTTT
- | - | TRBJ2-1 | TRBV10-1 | CASSEGRAGEQFF | TGCGCCAGCAGTGAGGGTAGGGCGGGCGAGCAGTTCTTC
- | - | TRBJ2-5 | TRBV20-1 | CSAPFQETQYF | TGCAGTGCTCCCTTTCAAGAGACCCAGTACTTC
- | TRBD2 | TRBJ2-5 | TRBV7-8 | CASSLVAGGPGGETQYF | TGTGCCAGCAGCTTAGTAGCGGGAGGGCCGGGAGGAGAGACCCAGTACTTC
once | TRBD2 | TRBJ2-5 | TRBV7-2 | CASRAGLAGMGARQETQYF | TGTGCCAGCAGGGCGGGACTAGCGGGAATGGGCGCTAGACAAGAGACCCAGTACTTC
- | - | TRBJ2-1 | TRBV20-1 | CSASSLAVYNEQFF | TGCAGTGCTAGTAGCCTAGCAGTGTACAATGAGCAGTTCTTC
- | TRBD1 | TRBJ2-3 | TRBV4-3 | CASSRQRGTGDTQYF | TGCGCCAGCAGCCGCCAACGGGGGACAGGGGATACGCAGTATTTT
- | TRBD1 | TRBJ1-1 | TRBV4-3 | CASSQDSRGDTEAFF | TGCGCCAGCAGCCAAGATAGCAGGGGGGACACTGAAGCTTTCTTT
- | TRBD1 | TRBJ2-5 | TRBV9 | CASSVVGTGQETQYF | TGTGCCAGCAGCGTAGTAGGGACAGGGCAAGAGACCCAGTACTTC
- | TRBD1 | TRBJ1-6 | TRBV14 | CASRRRTRAGGRSPLHF | TGTGCCAGCAGGAGAAGGACCCGGGCAGGGGGACGATCACCCCTCCACTTT
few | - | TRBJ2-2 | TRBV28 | CASSLPPLGTGELFF | TGTGCCAGCAGTTTACCCCCCCTAGGCACCGGGGAGCTGTTTTTT
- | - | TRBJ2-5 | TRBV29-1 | CSVSLSTQETQYF | TGCAGCGTTAGCCTATCCACCCAAGAGACCCAGTACTTC
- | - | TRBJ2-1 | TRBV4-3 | CASSQDRQAIDYNEQFF | TGCGCCAGCAGCCAAGATCGGCAGGCAATAGACTACAATGAGCAGTTCTTC
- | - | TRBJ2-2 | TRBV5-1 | CASSSQGRTGELFF | TGCGCCAGCAGCTCCCAGGGTCGGACCGGGGAGCTGTTTTTT
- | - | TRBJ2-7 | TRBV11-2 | CASSLGAGHTYEQYF | TGTGCCAGCAGCTTAGGAGCGGGACATACCTACGAGCAGTACTTC
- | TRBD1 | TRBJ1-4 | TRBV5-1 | CASSLGLYGTGPVRREKLFF | TGCGCCAGCAGCTTGGGTCTTTACGGGACAGGGCCCGTCCGGCGTGAAAAACTGTTTTTT
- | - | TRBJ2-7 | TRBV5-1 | CASSLEFRFEQYF | TGCGCCAGCAGCTTGGAGTTTCGGTTCGAGCAGTACTTC
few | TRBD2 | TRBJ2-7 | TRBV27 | CASSLKVAGGREQYF | TGTGCCAGCAGTTTAAAGGTAGCGGGAGGACGGGAGCAGTACTTC
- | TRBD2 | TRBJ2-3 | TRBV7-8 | CASSLVLPGRSTDTQYF | TGTGCCAGCAGCTTAGTTCTTCCCGGGAGGAGCACAGATACGCAGTATTTT
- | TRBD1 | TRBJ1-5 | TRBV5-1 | CASSPRTGIQPQHF | TGCGCCAGCAGCCCTCGGACAGGGATACAGCCCCAGCATTTT
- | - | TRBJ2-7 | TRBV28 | CASSLVDRKYEQYF | TGTGCCAGCAGTTTAGTCGACAGGAAGTACGAGCAGTACTTC
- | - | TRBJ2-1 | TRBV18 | CASSPIEIAFSANEQFF | TGTGCCAGCTCACCAATCGAAATTGCGTTTAGTGCCAATGAGCAGTTCTTC
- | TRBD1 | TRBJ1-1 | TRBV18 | CASSPDRGQAEAFF | TGTGCCAGCTCACCCGACAGGGGGCAGGCTGAAGCTTTCTTT
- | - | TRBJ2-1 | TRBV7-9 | CASSLGEYNEQFF | TGTGCCAGCAGCTTAGGGGAGTACAATGAGCAGTTCTTC
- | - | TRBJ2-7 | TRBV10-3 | CAIRNRDEQYF | TGTGCCATCAGGAACAGGGACGAGCAGTACTTC
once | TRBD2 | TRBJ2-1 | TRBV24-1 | CATSDLTSGRVNEQFF | TGTGCCACCAGTGATTTGACTAGCGGGAGGGTCAATGAGCAGTTCTTC
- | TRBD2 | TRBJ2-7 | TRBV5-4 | CASSTPQGGSSGSSYEQYF | TGTGCCAGCAGCACCCCGCAGGGGGGCTCTAGCGGGAGTTCTTACGAGCAGTACTTC
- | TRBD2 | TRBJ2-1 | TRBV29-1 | CSVERSQAGGEQFF | TGCAGCGTTGAAAGGAGTCAAGCGGGGGGTGAGCAGTTCTTC
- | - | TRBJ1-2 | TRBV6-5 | CASSSGHGDTYGYTF | TGTGCCAGCAGCTCGGGACACGGGGACACCTATGGCTACACCTTC
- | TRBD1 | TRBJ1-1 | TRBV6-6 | CASSLRTGRTEAFF | TGTGCCAGCAGTTTACGGACAGGGAGGACTGAAGCTTTCTTT
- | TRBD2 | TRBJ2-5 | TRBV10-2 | CASTLSGISGETQYF | TGCGCCAGCACCCTAAGCGGGATATCGGGAGAGACCCAGTACTTC